These T cell receptor beta chains were read from a single sample in a study of OX40 agonist ivuxolimab in advanced cancers. Data came from immunoSEQ multiplex PCR; TCRdb stores just in-frame clones and leaves some out. This table has around 80,000 clones, roughly 87% appearing once. Sequencing was performed on CD4+ or CD8+ T cells sorted from blood, taken in a trial of the OX40 agonist ivuxolimab. The source is an adult with an advanced solid tumor such as melanoma, head and neck, liver or kidney cancer. CDR3s include the opening cysteine and the closing phenylalanine or tryptophan. The D gene is left open where the match is weak. Some rows have no size entry. The others give once, few or many, or a class for an expanded clone.

j_call	clone_size	v_call	d_call	cdr3_nt	cdr3_aa
TRBJ2-3	NA	TRBV7-6	TRBD1	TGTGCCAGCAGCTTAGGGACAGGCCGGGGAGATACGCAGTATTTT	CASSLGTGRGDTQYF
TRBJ2-1	NA	TRBV30	TRBD2	TGTGCCTGGAGTGGGCATGCGGGGGGGAGAGGGGAGCAGTTCTTC	CAWSGHAGGRGEQFF
TRBJ1-4	NA	TRBV7-9	NA	TGTGCCAGCAGCTTAGGCCTAGCTAAAGAAAAACTGTTTTTT	CASSLGLAKEKLFF
TRBJ2-7	NA	TRBV5-1	NA	TGCGCCAGTCGGCTATCGGACAGCTCCTACGAGCAGTACTTC	CASRLSDSSYEQYF
TRBJ2-3	NA	TRBV7-2	NA	TGTGCCAGCAGCTTCGCAGGGGATACAGATACGCAGTATTTT	CASSFAGDTDTQYF
TRBJ2-7	NA	TRBV7-2	NA	TGTGCCAGCAGCTTTGCGCACGAGCAGTACTTC	CASSFAHEQYF
TRBJ1-4	NA	TRBV6-1	NA	TGTGCCAGCAGTGACGCTAGGTCGGGACGGAATGAAAAACTGTTTTTT	CASSDARSGRNEKLFF
TRBJ1-5	NA	TRBV5-1	TRBD1	TGCGCCAGCAGACCCGGGACAGCTAGCAATCAGCCCCAGCATTTT	CASRPGTASNQPQHF
TRBJ2-7	NA	TRBV4-1	NA	TGCGCCAGCAGCCAAGAAAGAGGAGCGCGAAACTCCTACGAGCAGTACTTC	CASSQERGARNSYEQYF
TRBJ1-1	NA	TRBV7-2	NA	TGTGCCAGCAGCTTAGCGACAGGTTTCAACACTGAAGCTTTCTTT	CASSLATGFNTEAFF
TRBJ1-1	NA	TRBV6-5	NA	TGTGCCAGCAGTTACCTACCGACGGGCAACACTGAAGCTTTCTTT	CASSYLPTGNTEAFF
TRBJ1-3	NA	TRBV6-6	NA	TGTGCCAGCAGCAGAGGCGGAGGAAACACCATATATTTT	CASSRGGGNTIYF
TRBJ2-1	NA	TRBV27	TRBD2	TGTGCCAGCAGTTTCCTTGGCGGGAGGGCCGCTGAGCAGTTCTTC	CASSFLGGRAAEQFF
TRBJ2-1	NA	TRBV6-5	TRBD1	TGTGCCAGCAGTTACCCCGGACAGGGAAGGAATGAGCAGTTCTTC	CASSYPGQGRNEQFF
TRBJ2-2	NA	TRBV9	TRBD2	TGTGCCAGCAGCGTAGGGTTAGCGGGAGACACCGGGGAGCTGTTTTTT	CASSVGLAGDTGELFF
TRBJ1-2	NA	TRBV29-1	NA	TGCAGCGTTTCCGAACAAGGCTACACCTTC	CSVSEQGYTF
TRBJ1-2	NA	TRBV28	NA	TGTGCCAGCAGTTTATTTCGGAAGACCTCGGTGGGAAACTATGGCTACACCTTC	CASSLFRKTSVGNYGYTF
TRBJ2-3	NA	TRBV5-1	NA	TGCGCCAGCAAGGTAACTAGCACAGATACGCAGTATTTT	CASKVTSTDTQYF
TRBJ2-5	few	TRBV7-9	NA	TGTGCCAGCAGCGATATTCGGAGCGGTCAAGAGACCCAGTACTTC	CASSDIRSGQETQYF
TRBJ1-1	NA	TRBV14	TRBD1	TGTGCCAGCAGCCAACCCGGGACAGGGGCTTTTGGAGCTTTCTTT	CASSQPGTGAFGAFF